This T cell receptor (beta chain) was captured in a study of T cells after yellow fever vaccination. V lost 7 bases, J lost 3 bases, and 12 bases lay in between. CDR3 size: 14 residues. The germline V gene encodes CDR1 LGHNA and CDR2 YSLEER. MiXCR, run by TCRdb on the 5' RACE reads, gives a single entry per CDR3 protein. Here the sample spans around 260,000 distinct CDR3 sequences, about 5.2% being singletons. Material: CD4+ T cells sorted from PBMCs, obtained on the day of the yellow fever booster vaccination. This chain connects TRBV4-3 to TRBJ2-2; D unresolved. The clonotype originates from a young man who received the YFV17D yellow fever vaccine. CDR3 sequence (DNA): TGCGCCAGCACTCGAAAGAAAGACACCGGGGAGCTGTTTTTT. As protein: CASTRKKDTGELFF.